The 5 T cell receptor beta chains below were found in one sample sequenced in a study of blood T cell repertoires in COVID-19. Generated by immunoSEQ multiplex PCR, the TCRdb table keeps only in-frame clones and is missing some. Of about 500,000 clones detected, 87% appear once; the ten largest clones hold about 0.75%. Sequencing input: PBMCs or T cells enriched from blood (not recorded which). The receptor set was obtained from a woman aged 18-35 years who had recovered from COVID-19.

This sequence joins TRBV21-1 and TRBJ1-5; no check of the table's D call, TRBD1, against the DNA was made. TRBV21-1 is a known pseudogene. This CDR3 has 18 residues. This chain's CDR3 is CASSDRDRVLSSNQPQHF. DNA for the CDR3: TGTGCCAGCAGCGACCGGGACAGGGTCCTTTCTAGCAATCAGCCCCAGCATTTT.

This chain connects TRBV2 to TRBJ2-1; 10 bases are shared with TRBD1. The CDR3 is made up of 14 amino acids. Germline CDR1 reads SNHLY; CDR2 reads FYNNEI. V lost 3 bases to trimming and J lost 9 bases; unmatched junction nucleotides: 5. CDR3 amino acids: CASSDPGTGVEQFF. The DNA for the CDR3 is TGTGCCAGCAGTGACCCCGGGACAGGGGTTGAGCAGTTCTTC.

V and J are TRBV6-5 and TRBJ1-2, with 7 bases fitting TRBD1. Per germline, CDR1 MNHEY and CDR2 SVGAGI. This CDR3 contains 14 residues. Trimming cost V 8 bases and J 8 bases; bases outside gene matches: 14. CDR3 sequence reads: CASVGLDRLRGYTF. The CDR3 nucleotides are TGTGCCAGCGTTGGTTTGGACAGGCTGAGGGGCTACACCTTC.

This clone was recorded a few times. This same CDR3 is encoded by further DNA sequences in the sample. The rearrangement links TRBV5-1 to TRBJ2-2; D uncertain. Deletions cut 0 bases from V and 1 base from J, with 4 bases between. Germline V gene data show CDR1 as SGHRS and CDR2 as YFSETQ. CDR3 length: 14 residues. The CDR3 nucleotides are TGCGCCAGCAGCTTGGGGCAGAACACCGGGGAGCTGTTTTTT. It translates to CASSLGQNTGELFF.

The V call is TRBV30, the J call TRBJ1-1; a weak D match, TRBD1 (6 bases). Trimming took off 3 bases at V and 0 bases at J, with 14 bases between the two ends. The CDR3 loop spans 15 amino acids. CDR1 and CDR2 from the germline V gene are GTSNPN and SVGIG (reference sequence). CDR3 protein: CAWSPGQRMNTEAFF. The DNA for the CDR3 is TGTGCCTGGAGCCCGGGACAAAGAATGAACACTGAAGCTTTCTTT.